These 11 T cell receptor beta chains originate from one sample sequenced in a study of blood T cell repertoires in COVID-19 (dated by TCRdb to the early 2020s). Libraries were built with the immunoSEQ multiplex PCR assay. TCRdb mirrors the immuneACCESS table, restricted to in-frame sequences. Some clones are absent from its copies; in checked studies, under half trace to an unresolved V gene, and the reason for the others is unknown. For this sample the table gives some 260,000 clones, of which around nine tenths were detected only once. Clones ranked in the top ten supply about 10% of the sample. Sequenced: peripheral blood. The receptors shown here come from a woman in her 70s with COVID-19, enrolled during active disease.

The chain links TRBV5-6 to TRBJ2-7, with D maybe TRBD2 (6 bases). The CDR3 is 16 residues long. CDR1 SGHDT and CDR2 YYEEEE come from the germline V gene. Trimming cost V 4 bases and J 7 bases, with 24 bases left between them. CDR3 DNA: TGTGCCAGCAGCCTACCCCGTAGCGGCCCACTAGAGGAGCAGTACTTC. It encodes CASSLPRSGPLEEQYF. Full variable domain (rest looked up from reference TRBV5-6 and TRBJ2-7): DAGVTQSPTHLIKTRGQQVTLRCSPKSGHDTVSWYQQALGQGPQFIFQYYEEEERQRGNFPDRFSGHQFPNYSSELNVNALLLGDSALYLCASSLPRSGPLEEQYFGPGTRLTVT.

This chain links TRBV3-1 (or the pseudogene TRBV3-2) with TRBJ2-3, with D perhaps matching TRBD2 (5 bases). Germline loops: CDR1 LGHDT, CDR2 YNNKEL (reference sequence). The V end was cut by 1 base, the J end by 5 bases, with 10 bases between. The CDR3 runs 14 residues. The CDR3, as DNA: TGTGCCAGCAGCCAAGCGCAAACTAGAGATACGCAGTATTTT. This encodes CASSQAQTRDTQYF.

The CDR3 DNA sequence: TGTGCCAGCAGCCAAGACGGGGACTTCGTAGAGACCCAGTACTTC. Its protein product is CASSQDGDFVETQYF. This rearrangement joins TRBV3-1 (or the pseudogene TRBV3-2) to TRBJ2-5; a possible D gene is TRBD2 (6 bases). V lost 0 bases, J lost 4 bases, and 12 bases lay in between. Per germline, CDR1 LGHDT and CDR2 YNNKEL (reference sequence). The CDR3 is 15 amino acids.

This chain joins TRBV29-1 and TRBJ2-7, with D tentatively TRBD2 (5 bases). The CDR3 has 14 residues. Trimming cost V 6 bases and J 4 bases, with 19 bases left between them. CDR1 and CDR2 from the germline V gene are SQVTM and ANQGSEA. CDR3 sequence (DNA): TGCAGCGTCCGGGGTAAGGGCCAGAAGTACGAGCAGTACTTC. Translated, it gives CSVRGKGQKYEQYF.

The V gene is TRBV5-1, the J gene TRBJ1-2, with 9 bases that match TRBD1. Germline V gene sequence: CDR1 SGHRS, CDR2 YFSETQ. CDR3 length equals 15 residues. J lost 8 bases, V lost 4 bases, and 12 bases had no gene match. The CDR3, as DNA: TGCGCCAGCAGCCCCCCCGATGACAGGGGGATAGGCTACACCTTC. Amino acid sequence: CASSPPDDRGIGYTF.

In nucleotides, the CDR3 is TGCGCCAGCAGCCAAGAACGTATAGCGGGAGTCCACAACGAGCAGTACTTC. Translation gives CASSQERIAGVHNEQYF. The chain has TRBV4-1 and TRBJ2-7; 9 positions agree with TRBD2. The germline V gene encodes CDR1 MGHRA and CDR2 YSYEKL. V lost 0 bases, J lost 5 bases, and 11 bases stayed unmatched. The CDR3 loop spans 17 amino acids.

The chain couples TRBV18 to TRBJ2-2; TRBD2 matches at 10 bases. Germline values: CDR1 KGHSH, CDR2 LQKENI. The CDR3 is 14 residues long. The junction had 3 bases not matched to a gene; V was cut back by 5 bases and J by 6 bases. The CDR3 protein is CASSRGLAPGELFF. CDR3 in DNA: TGTGCCAGCTCAAGGGGACTAGCGCCCGGGGAGCTGTTTTTT. Using reference TRBV18 and TRBJ2-2 for the parts outside the CDR3, the full variable domain is NAGVMQNPRHLVRRRGQEARLRCSPMKGHSHVYWYRQLPEEGLKFMVYLQKENIIDESGMPKERFSAEFPKEGPSILRIQQVVRGDSAAYFCASSRGLAPGELFFGEGSRLTVL.

V gene TRBV20-1 combines with J gene TRBJ2-5, with D hard to call. Trimming cost V 6 bases and J 2 bases, with 7 bases left between them. Per the germline V gene, CDR1 is DFQATT and CDR2 is SNEGSKA (reference sequence). There are 11 residues in the CDR3. The CDR3, as DNA: TGCAGTGCCGAACGGCAAGAGACCCAGTACTTC. It specifies CSAERQETQYF.

The V and J genes are TRBV10-3 and TRBJ2-7; no clear D. V shed 0 bases and J shed 4 bases, with 4 bases lying between them. The germline gives CDR1 ENHRY, CDR2 SYGVKD. The CDR3 has 12 residues. CDR3 amino acids: CAISESLYEQYF. The CDR3 nucleotides read TGTGCCATCAGTGAGTCTCTGTACGAGCAGTACTTC.

The chain couples TRBV12-3 or TRBV12-4 to TRBJ1-3; perhaps TRBD1 as D (5 bases). V was clipped by 6 bases and J by 3 bases, with 9 bases between them. The CDR3 loop spans 13 amino acids. The CDR3 DNA reads as TGTGCCAGCAGGGACCAGGGTGGAAACACCATATATTTT. Translated: CASRDQGGNTIYF.

This chain uses TRBV3-1 (or the pseudogene TRBV3-2) with TRBJ1-1; possible D gene TRBD1, 5 bases. The germline V and J ends were trimmed by 0 bases and 11 bases, with 13 bases remaining between them. From germline, CDR1 is LGHDT and CDR2 YNNKEL (reference sequence). This CDR3 is 13 amino acids long. CDR3 region: CASSQDQAGRAFF. In DNA form, the CDR3 reads TGTGCCAGCAGCCAAGATCAGGCAGGGCGGGCTTTCTTT.